The text below deals with one T cell receptor beta chain. Its binding antigen is unknown. No quality values exist for individual bases; no much larger clone is one base distant. This entry belongs to a study of shared clonotypes between healthy human individuals (dated by TCRdb to about 2020). Background on the whole study: The cohort included three men and a couple of women between 18 and 49 years of age. Blood TCR repertoires of about 5 healthy adults were deeply sequenced to estimate repertoire size and the extent of clonotype sharing between individuals. Different laboratories and diverse techniques were used to prepare libraries and sequence TCR repertoires, to increase sequencing depth and limit assay-specific biases. Per donor, leukapheresis produced somewhere between about 0.9 and 9.5 billion PBMCs.

TCR CDR3 regions were amplified from genomic DNA by multiplex PCR using the deep immunoSEQ assay. For each cell subset, the extracted genomic DNA was distributed evenly across all wells of several immunoSEQ 96-well plates, and each plate served as one replicate. Each replicate PCR for unsorted PBMC received roughly 300 ng genomic DNA, equal to about 30,000 T cell genomes. Ten immunoSEQ deep assay plates were used to sequence the unsorted PBMC genomic DNA. Purified libraries were quantified with a Qubit 3.0 fluorometer, sized on a Bioanalyzer 2100, and re-quantified with the KAPA Library Quantification kit. Each immunoSEQ 96-well plate was sequenced on its own single-read 150-cycle Illumina NextSeq 550 flow cell. The study's own analysis went as follows. The immunoSEQ output contained only junctional sequences without quality scores, so filtering could not match that applied to full-length reads. Sequences were annotated with PyIR, a Python wrapper for IgBLAST v1.9, and V/J genes and CDR3 were assigned using IMGT germline references. Reads were removed for weak V/J assignments (E-value above 1e-6), missing CDR3, stop codons, out-of-frame junctions, or ambiguous translated residues. V3J clonotypes were defined as sequences sharing the same inferred V gene, J gene, and CDR3 amino acid sequence. Percentage overlap between repertoires was computed as shared unique clonotypes divided by the size of the smaller repertoire. Three approaches were used to assess repertoire richness: RTK rarefaction, the Chao1 estimator, and Recon v2.1 estimates of unobserved clonotypes. Not all clones reach the TCRdb copy of this immuneACCESS table, which keeps in-frame sequences only. Checked studies attribute under half of the gap to unresolved V genes and leave the rest unexplained. From that table come the V and J calls and clone size; the DNA was used to work out D and trimming. Within this sample are 530,000 or so clones, with 60% to 80% of them counted one time only. The ten largest clones add up to 9.5% to 15% of the sample.

CDR1 and CDR2, per the germline V gene, are MGHRA and YSYEKL. Spanning cysteine to phenylalanine, the CDR3 consists of 15 amino acids. Only the CDR3 DNA is retained, 45 bases long and in frame from the first base. Healthy HIV-negative adults with no recently reported acute infections or vaccinations were included as donors. Only Caucasian adults living in Nashville, Tennessee, USA were represented among the donors. In the unsorted samples, 70 million to 95 million PBMCs were counted, and genomic DNA was extracted using the QIAamp DNA Blood Mini kit. After blood collection by leukapheresis, PBMCs were isolated using Ficoll-Histopaque density gradient centrifugation and then cryopreserved in the vapor phase of liquid nitrogen. Here is what the overall study found, with its caveats: Because the study included only a small number of donors, the genetic and exposure-history diversity represented was limited. Sampling was restricted to blood, and TCR repertoires in tissues likely differ from the TCR repertoires found in blood. Pairwise subsampling indicated that sequencing depth was expected to affect the degree of clonotype sharing among donors.

The TCR sequence derives from a woman in her 40s in good health. Some clones in this sample may be carry-over from other donors' samples. The chain is assembled from TRBV4-1 and TRBJ2-5, and the D gene may be TRBD2, 6 bases matching. The J call may be wrong; the DNA end is better matched by TRBJ2-7. Sequenced material: PBMCs. Here is the DNA: TGCGCCAGCAGCCAACGCTTGACTAGGACCCACGAGCAGTACTTC. Its coded protein is CASSQRLTRTHEQYF.